These 31 T cell receptor beta chains came from one sample sequenced in a study of regulatory T cells in long-lasting Graves disease. Sample time point: newly diagnosed GD, antithyroid drugs for less than 3 months. From RNA extracted from PBMCs, the TCR library was made. Building the TCR beta libraries relied on iRepertoire HTBI primers, and CDR3 regions underwent Arm-PCR. TCRdb passed the multiplex PCR reads through MiXCR, listing each CDR3 protein once. The data hold 200,000 to 250,000 distinct CDR3 sequences, with over 20% observed a single time. The specimen comprised peripheral blood mononuclear cells (PBMCs), sampled at new diagnosis, from a patient treated with antithyroid drugs. The source of these receptors is a female donor with Graves disease.

The table lists this clonotype with many counts. The V gene is TRBV18, the J gene TRBJ2-1; 9 nucleotides align to TRBD1. The V gene's germline CDR1 is KGHSH and CDR2 LQKENI. This CDR3 comprises 15 residues. V trimming: 1 base; J trimming: 5 bases; junction bases outside the gene matches: 3. This CDR3 reads CASSPRDRADNEQFF. The CDR3 DNA is TGTGCCAGCTCACCACGGGACAGGGCCGACAATGAGCAGTTCTTC.

This clonotype has a count of ten or more. The V call is TRBV12-3 or TRBV12-4, the J call TRBJ1-1, with D uncertain. The CDR3 extends over 11 amino acids. V was pared by 2 bases and J by 14 bases, with 12 bases between. CDR3 loop: CASSLPAVVFF. The CDR3 nucleotides are TGTGCCAGCAGTTTACCGGCCGTTGTCTTCTTT.

Details on this clonotype: A single base separates this from a much larger clone, so it may be a read error. In this CDR3 the conserved last residue, phenylalanine or tryptophan, is missing, so a read error is likely. This sequence joins TRBV6-9 and TRBJ2-7, with D possibly TRBD1 on 6 matching bases. The CDR3 runs to 17 residues. CDR1 MNHGY and CDR2 SVAAGI come from the germline V gene. The germline V and J ends were trimmed by 3 bases and 0 bases, with 18 bases remaining between them. The DNA for the CDR3 is TGTGCCAGCAGTTACTCCGTTTTCGGCAGGGGCTCCTACGAGCAGTACCTC. Translating gives CASSYSVFGRGSYEQYL.

This clonotype was counted ten times or more. The V gene is TRBV11-2, the J gene TRBJ2-7; D is unclear. The ends were cut back, 6 bases at V and 2 bases at J, with 14 bases in the middle. CDR1 and CDR2 (germline): SGHAT, FQNNGV. The CDR3 length is 14 residues. CDR3 DNA sequence: TGTGCCAGCAGAGAACACTCACTTACCTACGAGCAGTACTTC. It translates to CASREHSLTYEQYF.

This clonotype was counted between two and nine times. The chain carries TRBV19 and TRBJ2-1; 8 nucleotides match TRBD2. Germline CDR1 is LNHDA and CDR2 is SQIVND (reference sequence). The ends lost 10 bases at V and 5 bases at J; junction bases unmatched: 7. CDR3 length equals 13 residues. DNA for the CDR3: TGTGCCATCGGTAAGGGACTAGACAATGAGCAGTTCTTC. It codes for CAIGKGLDNEQFF.

At least ten counts were recorded for this clonotype. The chain is built from TRBV9 and TRBJ2-7; 11 bases fit TRBD1. This CDR3 has 17 residues. V dropped 2 bases and J dropped 0; count of bases not matched to a gene: 7. Germline CDR1 and CDR2: SGDLS and YYNGEE. The CDR3 loop reads CASSVRTGGGSSYEQYF. The DNA for the CDR3 is TGTGCCAGCAGCGTGCGGACAGGGGGCGGGAGCTCCTACGAGCAGTACTTC. The full variable domain, completed using reference TRBV9 and TRBJ2-7, is DSGVTQTPKHLITATGQRVTLRCSPRSGDLSVYWYQQSLDQGLQFLIQYYNGEERAKGNILERFSAQQFPDLHSELNLSSLELGDSALYFCASSVRTGGGSSYEQYFGPGTRLTVT.

In this sample, this clonotype turned up many times. The genes are TRBV4-2 and TRBJ1-1; 7 bases align to TRBD1. The CDR3 has 15 amino acids. V was pared by 0 bases and J by 5 bases, with 6 bases of the junction left unmatched. In germline, CDR1 is LGHNA, CDR2 YNFKEQ. In DNA, the CDR3 is TGTGCCAGCAGCCAAGATTGGGGACAGAAAACTGAAGCTTTCTTT. As protein: CASSQDWGQKTEAFF.

Concerning this clonotype itself: A far larger clone is one base from this, pointing to a likely read error. The chain has TRBV3-1 and TRBJ2-5; D remains ambiguous. V gave up 1 base and J gave up 11 bases, with 11 bases separating them. CDR1 and CDR2 (germline): LGHDT, YNNKEL (reference sequence). The CDR3 length is 12 residues. This chain's CDR3 is CASSQVSNEQYF. The CDR3 DNA is TGTGCCAGCAGCCAAGTGTCCAATGAGCAGTACTTC.

V and J are TRBV20-1 and TRBJ1-1, with a possible D match to TRBD1 (6 bases). V was shortened by 6 bases and J by 6 bases, with 14 bases between the two germline ends. Germline loops: CDR1 DFQATT, CDR2 SNEGSKA (reference sequence). The CDR3 loop spans 12 amino acids. The CDR3 coding sequence is TGCAGTGCAAAAAACAGGGTTGCTGAAGCTTTCTTT. Protein: CSAKNRVAEAFF.

This clonotype was observed a few times. Lacking the conserved final phenylalanine or tryptophan, this CDR3 likely reflects a read error. The rearrangement links TRBV14 to TRBJ2-3; tentative D call: TRBD2 (5 bases). This CDR3 has 14 amino acids. Germline assignment: CDR1 SGHDN and CDR2 FVKESK. V dropped 3 bases and J dropped 5 bases, with 12 bases sitting between them. The CDR3 reads CASSQVGGRDTQYL. The CDR3 DNA follows: TGTGCCAGCAGCCAGGTCGGCGGGCGAGATACGCAGTATCTT.

This clonotype came up many times. V and J are TRBV20-1 and TRBJ2-7; possible D gene TRBD1, 6 bases. The CDR3 covers 14 residues. The germline V and J ends were trimmed by 3 bases and 0 bases, with 12 bases remaining between them. The germline V gene has CDR1 DFQATT and CDR2 SNEGSKA (reference sequence). This CDR3 reads CSASPGTSSYEQYF. The CDR3 nucleotides are TGCAGTGCTAGCCCCGGGACAAGCTCCTACGAGCAGTACTTC.

Ten or more counts support this clonotype. The rearrangement uses TRBV7-9 and TRBJ2-7; D uncertain. The CDR3 consists of 13 residues. Germline V gene lookup returns CDR1 SEHNR and CDR2 FQNEAQ (reference sequence). V was shortened by 4 bases and J by 2 bases, with 9 bases between the two germline ends. The CDR3 bases are TGTGCCAGCAGCTGGCAGGTCGCCTACGAGCAGTACTTC. Translated, it gives CASSWQVAYEQYF.

In regard to this clonotype: Given a far larger clone just one base away, this is likely a sequencing read error. This chain uses TRBV30 with TRBJ2-1; 9 positions match TRBD2. Gene TRBJ2-5 matches the end of the DNA better, so the J call may be wrong. Germline V gene data show CDR1 as GTSNPN and CDR2 as SVGIG (reference sequence). This CDR3 region has 16 residues. DNA of the CDR3: TGTGCCTGGAGTCGGATGATAGCGGGAGTGGTAGAGACCCAGTACTTC. Residues: CAWSRMIAGVVETQYF.

This clonotype was detected only a few times. V gene TRBV6-2 or TRBV6-3 combines with J gene TRBJ2-2, with D possibly matching TRBD1 (5 bases). The CDR3 has 20 amino acids. V gave up 5 bases and J gave up 2 bases, with 27 bases separating them. The germline gives CDR1 MNHEY, CDR2 SVGEGT. The CDR3 protein is CASSERGTGGWHFNTGELFF. CDR3 in DNA: TGTGCCAGCAGTGAAAGGGGTACGGGTGGATGGCATTTCAACACCGGGGAGCTGTTTTTT.

This clonotype was seen many times. The V gene is TRBV7-2, the J gene TRBJ2-1, with D perhaps TRBD1 or TRBD2 (5 bases each). The CDR3 sequence is 13 residues long. Germline V lookup: CDR1 SGHTA, CDR2 FQGNSA. Trimming removed 5 bases at V and 10 bases at J, with 15 bases between. The CDR3 coding sequence is TGTGCCAGCAGCAAAGGAAGGGGCGGGGAGCAGTTCTTC. This codes for CASSKGRGGEQFF.

Comment on this clonotype: A far more abundant clone sits one base away, making this likely a read error. The rearrangement links TRBV28 to TRBJ1-1, with D perhaps TRBD1 (5 bases). V was clipped by 6 bases and J by 6 bases, with 17 bases between them. The CDR3 length is 14 residues. The V gene's germline CDR1 is MDHEN and CDR2 SYDVKM. The CDR3 region is CASSLDPGRPEAFF. As DNA, the CDR3 is TGTGCCAGCAGCTTAGACCCGGGACGCCCTGAAGCTTTCTTT. Drawing the rest from reference TRBV28 and TRBJ1-1, the complete variable domain is DVKVTQSSRYLVKRTGEKVFLECVQDMDHENMFWYRQDPGLGLRLIYFSYDVKMKEKGDIPEGYSVSREKKERFSLILESASTNQTSMYLCASSLDPGRPEAFFGQGTRLTVV.

The chain recombines TRBV19 with TRBJ2-7; the D gene is possibly TRBD2 (5 bases). V was clipped by 4 bases and J by 5 bases, with 12 bases between them. The CDR3 contains 13 residues. Germline V gene sequence: CDR1 LNHDA, CDR2 SQIVND (reference sequence). CDR3 amino acids: CASSTGQRDEQYF. For the CDR3, the DNA is TGTGCCAGTAGTACGGGCCAGAGGGACGAGCAGTACTTC.

This clonotype was detected ten times or more. The gene calls are TRBV7-2 and TRBJ1-1; a possible D gene is TRBD1 (5 bases). The CDR3 totals 15 residues. Looked up from germline, CDR1 is SGHTA and CDR2 is FQGNSA. Trimming cost V 1 base and J 1 base, with 10 bases left between them. This CDR3 is CASSLGGGRNTEAFF. Written as DNA, the CDR3 is TGTGCCAGCAGCTTAGGGGGCGGTAGGAACACTGAAGCTTTCTTT.

Many counts were recorded for this clonotype. J is TRBJ2-5 and V is TRBV7-3; D is ambiguous. The CDR3 runs to 14 residues. Deletions cut 5 bases from V and 5 bases from J, with 15 bases between. In germline, CDR1 is SGHTA, CDR2 FQGTGA. CDR3 protein: CASSPSIGSETQYF. As DNA, the CDR3 is TGTGCCAGCAGCCCCTCGATCGGTTCCGAGACCCAGTACTTC.

The CDR3 DNA follows: TGTGCCAGCAGTCCCCTTGGGGGGGTTAGCGGGGGAACATCCTACAATGAGCAGTTCTTC. Encoded protein: CASSPLGGVSGGTSYNEQFF. The chain joins TRBV28 to TRBJ2-1; 9 bases match TRBD2. Trimming cost V 5 bases and J 1 base; bases outside gene matches: 18. The germline V gene encodes CDR1 MDHEN and CDR2 SYDVKM. The CDR3 consists of 20 residues.

Many counts were recorded for this clonotype. The chain combines TRBV2 with TRBJ1-2; possible D gene TRBD1, 6 bases. Trimming removed 0 bases at V and 8 bases at J, with 13 bases between. CDR3 size: 14 residues. Per the germline V gene, CDR1 is SNHLY and CDR2 is FYNNEI. As DNA, the CDR3 is TGTGCCAGCAGTGAAGCGATCAGGGGCGGAGGCTACACCTTC. Translating it yields CASSEAIRGGGYTF. Drawing the rest from reference TRBV2 and TRBJ1-2, the complete variable domain is EPEVTQTPSHQVTQMGQEVILRCVPISNHLYFYWYRQILGQKVEFLVSFYNNEISEKSEIFDDQFSVERPDGSNFTLKIRSTKLEDSAMYFCASSEAIRGGGYTFGSGTRLTVV.

This clonotype was seen a single time. The V call is TRBV12-3 or TRBV12-4, the J call TRBJ1-6; D not certain. V was clipped by 2 bases and J by 9 bases, with 8 bases between them. This CDR3 region has 13 residues. The CDR3 is CASSLFVGSPLHF. Here the CDR3 DNA reads TGTGCCAGCAGTTTATTCGTGGGTTCACCCCTCCACTTT.

This clonotype was counted ten times or more. The chain is built from TRBV7-2 and TRBJ1-6; possibly TRBD1 for D (5 bases). The CDR3 loop spans 16 amino acids. The germline V gene has CDR1 SGHTA and CDR2 FQGNSA. Trimming took 1 base from V and 1 from J, leaving 8 bases between them. The DNA for the CDR3 is TGTGCCAGCAGCTTAGGGGGCGGGTCCTATAATTCACCCCTCCACTTT. This encodes CASSLGGGSYNSPLHF. Full variable domain (outside the CDR3, taken from reference TRBV7-2 and TRBJ1-6): GAGVSQSPSNKVTEKGKDVELRCDPISGHTALYWYRQSLGQGLEFLIYFQGNSAPDKSGLPSDRFSAERTGGSVSTLTIQRTQQEDSAVYLCASSLGGGSYNSPLHFGNGTRLTVT.

This clonotype has just a few counts. The rearrangement joins TRBV6-2 or TRBV6-3 to TRBJ2-2, with D perhaps matching TRBD1 (5 bases). The V end lost 5 bases, the J end lost 6 bases, and 13 bases lay between the germline ends. This CDR3 comprises 14 residues. Germline V gives CDR1 MNHEY, CDR2 SVGEGT. CDR3 protein: CASSEQVVAGELFF. The DNA of the CDR3 is TGTGCCAGCAGTGAACAGGTGGTAGCCGGGGAGCTGTTTTTT.

The table lists this clonotype with many counts. The V gene is TRBV14, the J gene TRBJ2-2, with 7 positions matching TRBD2. The CDR3 has 15 residues. The germline V gene has CDR1 SGHDN and CDR2 FVKESK. The ends lost 5 bases at V and 5 bases at J; junction bases unmatched: 8. In DNA, the CDR3 is TGTGCCAGCAGCTTACTCGGGAGGACTACCGGGGAGCTGTTTTTT. Its translation is CASSLLGRTTGELFF. Filled out from reference TRBV14 and TRBJ2-2, the complete variable domain reads EAGVTQFPSHSVIEKGQTVTLRCDPISGHDNLYWYRRVMGKEIKFLLHFVKESKQDESGMPNNRFLAERTGGTYSTLKVQPAELEDSGVYFCASSLLGRTTGELFFGEGSRLTVL.

This clonotype was found many times. This chain links TRBV7-9 with TRBJ1-1; no reliable D call. The CDR3 is made up of 14 amino acids. V gave up 0 bases and J gave up 7 bases, with 12 bases separating them. Germline loops: CDR1 SEHNR, CDR2 FQNEAQ (reference sequence). The CDR3 nucleotides are TGTGCCAGCAGCTTAGCGGCGTCGGCAAATGAAGCTTTCTTT. It is translated as CASSLAASANEAFF.

The sample holds many counts of this clonotype. CDR3 coding DNA: TGTGCCAGCAGCCCTTACAATACGAGGAGCCAGGAGCAGTTCTTC. Amino acids: CASSPYNTRSQEQFF. The chain links TRBV2 to TRBJ2-1; the D is unclear. CDR1 SNHLY and CDR2 FYNNEI come from the germline V gene. Trimming took off 6 bases at V and 10 bases at J, with 22 bases between the two ends. This CDR3 has 15 amino acids. The whole variable domain, filled in from reference TRBV2 and TRBJ2-1, reads EPEVTQTPSHQVTQMGQEVILRCVPISNHLYFYWYRQILGQKVEFLVSFYNNEISEKSEIFDDQFSVERPDGSNFTLKIRSTKLEDSAMYFCASSPYNTRSQEQFFGPGTRLTVL.

This clonotype was picked up many times. This chain links TRBV12-3 or TRBV12-4 with TRBJ1-2; D possibly corresponds to TRBD1 (5 bases). Between the trimmed V and J ends, which lost 6 bases and 7 bases, there was a span of 21 bases. The CDR3 length is 15 residues. CDR3 coding DNA: TGTGCCAGCAGAGACCCGGGTCCGGGGCGTGGTGGCTACACCTTC. This codes for CASRDPGPGRGGYTF.

The rearrangement uses TRBV5-8 and TRBJ2-7; D call uncertain. This CDR3 contains 12 residues. Trimming removed 4 bases at V and 7 bases at J, with 12 bases between. Germline CDR1 reads SGHTS; CDR2 reads YDEGEE. CDR3 in DNA: TGTGCCAGCAGCCTAAACCTGATGGAGCAGTACTTC. This gives the protein CASSLNLMEQYF.

As regards this clonotype: The conserved phenylalanine or tryptophan is not found at the CDR3 terminus, so this likely reflects a read error. V and J are TRBV28 and TRBJ2-7; 9 bases agree with TRBD1. The CDR3 consists of 13 residues. From germline, CDR1 is MDHEN and CDR2 SYDVKM. The V and J ends lost 6 bases and 5 bases, in that order; junction bases with no gene match: 5. The CDR3, as DNA: TGTGCCAGCAGCCGGGACAGGGTGGACGAGCAGTACATC. It specifies CASSRDRVDEQYI.

This clonotype was counted ten times or more. The rearrangement joins TRBV27 to TRBJ1-1; D not resolved. Trimming removed 2 bases from V and 0 bases from J, with 7 bases in between. This CDR3 is built from 14 residues. CDR1 is MNHEY and CDR2 is SMNVEV in the germline V gene (reference sequence). Here the CDR3 reads CASSLARMNTEAFF. The DNA for the CDR3 is TGTGCCAGCAGTTTAGCCCGAATGAACACTGAAGCTTTCTTT.